This TCR beta chain was documented in a study of T cells after yellow fever vaccination. Across the study: Fractions containing few cells were prepared with SMART-Seq v4 Ultra Low Input. General study findings and limits: The secondary T-cell response peaked on day 5, not day 15, but was weaker. Subsequent to the booster, the majority of primary-vaccination clones reappeared (roughly 97% CD4, about 90% CD8). Clonotypes appearing in both CD4 and CD8 compartments existed, and their share was small.

This clonotype was detected ten times or more. Its antigen is not identified. Germline lookup yields CDR1 LNHDA and CDR2 SQIVND (reference sequence). V lost 6 bases to trimming and J lost 0 bases, with 12 bases between them. The CDR3 is made up of 16 amino acids. TCRdb used MiXCR to reprocess the 5' RACE reads, holding one entry per CDR3 protein. The table shows around 200,000 distinct CDR3 sequences, with approximately 11% occurring only once. The sequence was obtained from a man between 18 and 35 years old who received the YFV17D yellow fever vaccine. This material consisted of CD8+ T cells sorted from PBMCs, taken 15 days after the yellow fever booster vaccination. J is TRBJ1-6 and V is TRBV19; a possible D gene is TRBD1 (6 bases). CDR3 nucleotide sequence: TGTGCCAGTAGAGGACAGTTCGGCTCCTATAATTCACCCCTCCACTTT. Its translation is CASRGQFGSYNSPLHF. Full variable domain (rest looked up from reference TRBV19 and TRBJ1-6): DGGITQSPKYLFRKEGQNVTLSCEQNLNHDAMYWYRQDPGQGLRLIYYSQIVNDFQKGDIAEGYSVSREKKESFPLTVTSAQKNPTAFYLCASRGQFGSYNSPLHFGNGTRLTVT.